Sequencing of this TCR beta chain was carried out in a study of regulatory T cells in long-lasting Graves disease. Construction of the TCR beta libraries employed iRepertoire HTBI primers in conjunction with Arm-PCR of CDR3 regions. TCRdb reanalysed the multiplex PCR reads using MiXCR and keeps one entry per CDR3 protein. The sample includes about 460,000 distinct CDR3 sequences, approximately 22% of them seen just once. This clonotype was seen a handful of times. Its antigen is still unknown. Study-level results: Accuracy could have been hurt by small sample size. The study found persistent patients shared more public clonotypes (over 2,500) than new patients (over 850).

Time point specified: persistent/refractory GD, antithyroid drugs over 5 years with positive TRAb. Researchers made the TCR library from RNA that was extracted from PBMCs. The sequences come from peripheral blood mononuclear cells (PBMCs), collected when the disease was refractory, from a patient treated with antithyroid drugs. The source of this sequence is a female donor with Graves disease.

CDR3 residues: CSARDWKVSGNTIYF. In DNA, the CDR3 is TGCAGTGCTAGAGATTGGAAAGTCTCTGGAAACACCATATATTTT. The chain is built from TRBV20-1 and TRBJ1-3, with D unresolved. The CDR3 totals 15 residues. Trimming cost V 0 bases and J 0 bases, with 9 bases left between them. In germline, CDR1 is DFQATT, CDR2 SNEGSKA (reference sequence).